One and the same sample provided the 3 T cell receptor beta chains below, sequenced in a study of identical twins' blood T cells. TCRdb reprocessed the 5' RACE reads with MiXCR, giving one entry per CDR3 protein. The sample contains 350,000 to 400,000 distinct CDR3 sequences, under 30% of which appear only once. Sequenced input: PBMCs. These receptors originate from a woman between 18 and 49 years old in good health.

This clonotype appeared a few times. The chain combines TRBV10-3 with TRBJ1-2, with 7 positions matching TRBD1. CDR1 and CDR2 (germline): ENHRY, SYGVKD. The CDR3 has 14 residues. Trimming at V came to 7 bases and at J to 4 bases, leaving 9 bases not matched to a gene. This chain's CDR3 is CAINWTGHRYGYTF. The DNA for the CDR3 is TGTGCCATCAATTGGACAGGACACCGCTATGGCTACACCTTC.

Details on this clonotype: Its ends do not fully match the called genes, so a read error is possible. This CDR3 is CASNLNRPANTEQFF. For the CDR3, the DNA is TGTGCCAGCAATTTAAATCGACCCGCTAACACCGAGCAGTTCTTC. J is TRBJ2-1 and V is TRBV28; D is ambiguous. The V gene's germline CDR1 is MDHEN and CDR2 SYDVKM. This CDR3 comprises 15 residues.

The J gene is TRBJ2-7, the V gene TRBV7-9; D could derive from TRBD1 or TRBD2 (5 bases each). CDR1 is SEHNR, CDR2 FQNEAQ, per germline (reference sequence). The CDR3 extends over 13 amino acids. Trimming took 4 bases from V and 7 from J, leaving 14 bases between them. The CDR3 bases are TGTGCCAGCAGCTGGGACGGTGTTAGAGAGCAGTACTTC. It specifies CASSWDGVREQYF.